The clone carrying this T cell receptor (beta chain) has more than one count but fewer than ten. Antigen: not known. TCRdb re-analysed the 5' RACE reads in MiXCR, keeping a single row per CDR3 protein. The sample includes approximately 300,000 distinct CDR3 sequences, about 10% of them seen just once. The CDR3 has 15 amino acids. Germline CDR1 and CDR2: MNHNY and SVGAGI (reference sequence). Trimming took 1 base from V and 5 from J; bases not matched to a gene: 3. This entry comes from a study of T cells after yellow fever vaccination. Study observations and caveats: Booster samples showed a return of most primary-vaccination clones (roughly 96% CD4, approximately 90% CD8).

This sample comprised CD4+ T cells sorted from PBMCs, obtained 45 days after the yellow fever booster vaccination. V is TRBV6-6 and J is TRBJ1-4, with TRBD1 matching over 8 bases. The TCR was taken from a man aged 18 to 29 who received the YFV17D yellow fever vaccine. The CDR3 DNA reads TGTGCCAGCAGTTACTACAGACAGGGGAATGAAAAACTGTTTTTT. Translated, it gives CASSYYRQGNEKLFF.